This TCR beta chain is drawn from a study of beta chain features in type 1 diabetes. At the level of the study: Healthy donors, compared against patients, showed similar age, gender and cell yields.

Whole-study results and caveats: Sequencing from cDNA could over-represent high-TCR-expressing cells. Researchers report that Type 1 diabetes patients had moderately but significantly shorter TCRB CDR3s across all four CD4+ subsets.

Isolation of CD4+ naive, central memory, regulatory and stem cell-like memory cells was achieved by sorting via CD45RO/CCR7/CD25/CD127/CD95/CD27. Of note for this clone: Its cognate antigen is unknown.

TCRB transcripts that were expressed got sequenced, as all of the isolated RNA had been reverse transcribed. Using immunoSEQ multiplex PCR, the repertoire was profiled, and TCRdb retains in-frame clones only, with some absent. The sample holds some 160,000 clones, 7.5% to 9.5% seen once. The sequencing input was central memory CD4+ T cells from blood. The TCR comes from a woman under 30 with type 1 diabetes.

CDR3 loop: CASSLVTSRQETQYF. The CDR3 DNA sequence: TGCGCCAGCAGCTTGGTAACTAGCAGGCAAGAGACCCAGTACTTC. V usage is TRBV5-1 and J usage is TRBJ2-5, with a possible D match to TRBD2 (6 bases). CDR1 is SGHRS, CDR2 YFSETQ, per germline. This CDR3 is built from 15 residues. V shed 0 bases and J shed 2 bases, with 11 bases lying between them. Using reference TRBV5-1 and TRBJ2-5 for the parts outside the CDR3, the full variable domain is KAGVTQTPRYLIKTRGQQVTLSCSPISGHRSVSWYQQTPGQGLQFLFEYFSETQRNKGNFPGRFSGRQFSNSRSEMNVSTLELGDSALYLCASSLVTSRQETQYFGPGTRLLVL.